The 5 T cell receptor beta chains listed next were all sequenced from one sample in a study of blood T cell repertoires in COVID-19. Profiled with immunoSEQ multiplex PCR; TCRdb holds only in-frame clones, not every one. The sample holds 250,000 to 350,000 clones, 70% to 90% seen once. The specimen was peripheral blood. Source of these receptors: a woman aged 25 to 39 who had recovered from COVID-19.

The rearrangement links TRBV2 to TRBJ1-6, with D perhaps matching TRBD1 (5 bases). The CDR3 runs to 13 residues. Trimming pared 4 bases from V and 7 bases from J, leaving 8 bases between. Germline CDR1 SNHLY, CDR2 FYNNEI. DNA of the CDR3: TGTGCCAGCAGTGGAAGACAGAATTCACCCCTCCACTTT. Amino acid sequence: CASSGRQNSPLHF.

J is TRBJ2-7 and V is TRBV9; 7 bases are shared with TRBD1. Germline loops: CDR1 SGDLS, CDR2 YYNGEE. The CDR3 sequence is 14 residues long. Trimming took 4 bases from V and 4 from J; bases not matched to a gene: 8. The CDR3 bases are TGTGCCAGCAGCTTCCGGACAGGTTTTTACGAGCAGTACTTC. Residues: CASSFRTGFYEQYF.

The chain employs TRBV6-5 and TRBJ2-3; TRBD2 matches at 11 bases. CDR3 size: 14 residues. With 7 bases clipped from V and 6 bases from J, the junction kept 6 bases outside the gene matches. The germline V gene has CDR1 MNHEY and CDR2 SVGAGI. The CDR3 sequence: CASMTSGDMDTQYF. CDR3 sequence (DNA): TGTGCCAGCATGACTAGCGGGGATATGGATACGCAGTATTTT.

The genes are TRBV13 and TRBJ1-2; D is possibly TRBD1 (6 bases). V was trimmed by 3 bases and J by 5 bases, leaving 10 bases between them. Germline V gene lookup returns CDR1 PRHDT and CDR2 FYEKMQ (reference sequence). This CDR3 comprises 13 residues. In DNA form, the CDR3 reads TGTGCCAGCAGCTTGGACAGAGGGTATGGCTACACCTTC. This codes for CASSLDRGYGYTF.

The chain is built from TRBV5-1 and TRBJ1-2; no reliable D call. Trimming shortened V by 0 bases and J by 4 bases, and 13 bases separated the two germline ends. Germline V gene data show CDR1 as SGHRS and CDR2 as YFSETQ. The CDR3 runs to 15 residues. CDR3 nucleotides: TGCGCCAGCAGCTTGGATCAACCCGGGGTCTATGGCTACACCTTC. It specifies CASSLDQPGVYGYTF.